Detailed here is one T cell receptor (beta chain). The sample originates from a study of blood T cell repertoires in COVID-19. Germline-derived CDR1 and CDR2 are SGHNT and YYREEE (reference sequence). This CDR3 has 16 residues. V gave up 0 bases and J gave up 2 bases, with 12 bases separating them. This table comes from immunoSEQ multiplex PCR, and its TCRdb copy is limited to in-frame clones, with some not included. This table has about 120,000 clones, approximately 80% appearing once. This sequence was found in a human donor in a cohort sampled during active COVID-19. The V and J genes are TRBV5-4 and TRBJ2-1; TRBD2 is a possible D gene (5 bases). Material: peripheral blood. CDR3 coding DNA: TGTGCCAGCAGCTTGGCCGTCACCGGGGCCTACAATGAGCAGTTCTTC. Protein product: CASSLAVTGAYNEQFF.